The sequence of this T cell receptor (beta chain) was determined in a study of control samples from healthy donors and cancer patients. This table comes from immunoSEQ multiplex PCR, and its TCRdb copy is limited to in-frame clones, with some not included. The sample lists tens of thousands of clones; over 85% were seen once. This sequence originates from a middle-aged woman with lung cancer. Sequenced input: PBMCs.

The CDR3 protein is CASSSDRITDTQYF. CDR3 in DNA: TGTGCCAGCAGCTCGGACAGAATCACAGATACGCAGTATTTT. The V call is TRBV5-4, the J call TRBJ2-3; possibly TRBD1 for D (6 bases). The CDR3 length is 14 residues. Trimming removed 3 bases from V and 2 bases from J, with 10 bases in between. CDR1 SGHNT and CDR2 YYREEE come from the germline V gene (reference sequence).